A selection of T cell receptor beta chains follows, all from one sample in a study of blood T cell repertoires in COVID-19. Sequencing used immunoSEQ multiplex PCR; TCRdb keeps in-frame clones, though not all of them. Of 170,000 or so clones listed, around nine tenths are singletons. Material: peripheral blood. The receptor set was obtained from a man aged 40-50 years with active or convalescent COVID-19. Both conserved end residues are part of each CDR3. Fields, in order: V gene, D gene, CDR3 length, J gene, CDR3 protein. A D gene is named only where the DNA matches it firmly.

v_call: TRBV2
d_call: TRBD1
cdr3_length: 15
j_call: TRBJ1-3
cdr3_aa: CASRGTGGPGNTIYF

v_call: TRBV30
d_call: -
cdr3_length: 14
j_call: TRBJ1-1
cdr3_aa: CAWEGGTLANEAFF

v_call: TRBV9
d_call: TRBD2
cdr3_length: 15
j_call: TRBJ2-3
cdr3_aa: CASSVERGRSDTQYF

v_call: TRBV15
d_call: -
cdr3_length: 13
j_call: TRBJ1-3
cdr3_aa: CATWGGAGNTIYF

v_call: TRBV30
d_call: TRBD2
cdr3_length: 16
j_call: TRBJ2-5
cdr3_aa: CAWSVRGLAWKETQYF

v_call: TRBV9
d_call: -
cdr3_length: 16
j_call: TRBJ1-1
cdr3_aa: CASSVGSRVKNTEAFF

v_call: TRBV6-5
d_call: -
cdr3_length: 14
j_call: TRBJ1-5
cdr3_aa: CASSGTLSNQPQHF

v_call: TRBV28
d_call: -
cdr3_length: 11
j_call: TRBJ2-2
cdr3_aa: CATGVSGELFF

v_call: TRBV6-2/TRBV6-3
d_call: TRBD2
cdr3_length: 17
j_call: TRBJ2-3
cdr3_aa: CASSYPLDGGSTDTQYF

v_call: TRBV13
d_call: -
cdr3_length: 16
j_call: TRBJ2-1
cdr3_aa: CASSTRDSLGRNEQFF

v_call: TRBV21-1
d_call: -
cdr3_length: 12
j_call: TRBJ1-4
cdr3_aa: CATPKRDEKLFF

v_call: TRBV28
d_call: -
cdr3_length: 11
j_call: TRBJ1-5
cdr3_aa: CASSNSQPQHF

v_call: TRBV2
d_call: -
cdr3_length: 13
j_call: TRBJ1-1
cdr3_aa: CASKEELNTEAFF

v_call: TRBV7-5
d_call: -
cdr3_length: 16
j_call: TRBJ2-7
cdr3_aa: CARSLVLGQRKYEQYF